The T cell receptor beta chain described here comes from a study of PD-L1 blockade in urothelial cancer. Overall study: Samples came from 3 weeks, at the second dose, and 6 weeks into treatment.

Study-level findings and limits: Enhanced expansion of tumor-associated blood clones at 3 weeks characterized durable-benefit patients.

This CDR3 has 19 amino acids. Note on this clone: Antigen unknown.

The method was immunoSEQ multiplex PCR; TCRdb's version includes in-frame clones alone and lacks a portion of them. The sample holds 86,000 or so clones; approximately 81% are singletons and the top ten take 13% to 15%. Indicated time point: pretreatment peripheral blood. The genes are TRBV12-2 and TRBJ1-2; the table's D call TRBD1 went unverified against the DNA. TRBV12-2 is marked as a pseudogene. Sequenced material: PBMCs, taken around atezolizumab (anti-PD-L1) treatment. This clonotype was sampled from a man in his fifties or sixties with urothelial cancer. The CDR3 region has the DNA TGTGCAAGTCGCTTAGCGGGTACCGACAAGGGGCTGGGAAACTATGGCTACACCTTC. Its translation is CASRLAGTDKGLGNYGYTF.